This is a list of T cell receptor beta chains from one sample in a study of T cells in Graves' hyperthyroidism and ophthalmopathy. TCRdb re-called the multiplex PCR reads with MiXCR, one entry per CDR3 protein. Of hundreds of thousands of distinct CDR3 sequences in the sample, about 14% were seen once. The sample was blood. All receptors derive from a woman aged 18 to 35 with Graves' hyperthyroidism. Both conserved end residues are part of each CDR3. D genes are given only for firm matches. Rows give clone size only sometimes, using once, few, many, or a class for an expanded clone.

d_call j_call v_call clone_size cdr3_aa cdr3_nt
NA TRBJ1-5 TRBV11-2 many CASSLMSYQPQHF TGTGCCAGCAGCTTAATGAGTTATCAGCCCCAGCATTTT
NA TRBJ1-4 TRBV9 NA CASSVGLGNEKLFF TGTGCCAGCAGCGTAGGTCTGGGAAATGAAAAACTGTTTTTT
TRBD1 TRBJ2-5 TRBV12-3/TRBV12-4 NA CASRIQGDWETQYF TGTGCCAGCAGAATACAGGGGGATTGGGAGACCCAGTACTTC
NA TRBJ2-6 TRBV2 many CASSQGSGANVLTF TGTGCCAGCAGCCAGGGTTCCGGGGCCAACGTCCTGACTTTC
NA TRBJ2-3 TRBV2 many CASSNTDTQYF TGTGCCAGCAGTAACACAGATACGCAGTATTTT
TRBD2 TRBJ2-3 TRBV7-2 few CASSLGGLAGGLTDTQYF TGTGCCAGCAGCTTAGGGGGTCTAGCGGGAGGGCTCACAGATACGCAGTATTTT
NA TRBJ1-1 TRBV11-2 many CASSLTEGNTEAFF TGTGCCAGCAGCTTAACCGAAGGGAACACTGAAGCTTTCTTT
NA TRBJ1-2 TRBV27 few CASSLYMSAARGNYGYTF TGTGCCAGCAGTTTATATATGTCGGCCGCAAGAGGAAACTATGGCTACACCTTC
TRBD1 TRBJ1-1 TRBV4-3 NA CASSQLQGATIFTEAFF TGCGCCAGCAGCCAACTCCAGGGGGCTACTATATTCACTGAAGCTTTCTTT
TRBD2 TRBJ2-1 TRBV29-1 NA CSVPLAGVANEQFF TGCAGCGTTCCCCTAGCGGGAGTGGCCAATGAGCAGTTCTTC
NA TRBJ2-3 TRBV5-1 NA CASSLPDYDTQYF TGCGCCAGCAGCCTCCCGGACTACGATACGCAGTATTTT
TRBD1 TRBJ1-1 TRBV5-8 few CASSADRVNTEAFF TGTGCCAGCAGCGCGGACAGGGTGAACACTGAAGCTTTCTTT
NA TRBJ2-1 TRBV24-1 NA CATSDPPGGNEQFF TGTGCCACCAGTGATCCCCCCGGAGGCAATGAGCAGTTCTTC
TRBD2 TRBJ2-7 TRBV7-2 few CASSLVVGLAGVGEQYF TGTGCCAGCAGCTTAGTTGTAGGACTAGCGGGAGTGGGCGAGCAGTACTTC
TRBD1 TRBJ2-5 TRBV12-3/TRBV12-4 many CANSRDSPTGTQYF TGTGCCAACTCTAGGGACAGCCCCACCGGGACCCAGTACTTC
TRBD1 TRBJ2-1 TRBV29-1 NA CSGAGTGIGNEQFF TGCAGCGGGGCCGGGACAGGGATAGGCAATGAGCAGTTCTTC
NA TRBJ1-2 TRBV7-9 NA CASSLPGWNGYTF TGTGCCAGCAGCTTACCAGGGTGGAATGGCTACACCTTC
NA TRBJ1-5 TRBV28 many CASSFTPTSQPQHF TGTGCCAGCAGTTTTACCCCGACGAGTCAGCCCCAGCATTTT
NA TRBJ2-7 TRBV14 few CASSQDFGEQYF TGTGCCAGCAGCCAAGATTTCGGCGAGCAGTACTTC
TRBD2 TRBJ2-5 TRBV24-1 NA CATSESRTSGETQYF TGTGCCACCAGTGAATCCCGGACTAGCGGAGAGACCCAGTACTTC
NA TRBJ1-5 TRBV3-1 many CASSQGGHDQPQHF TGTGCCAGCAGCCAAGGGGGTCATGATCAGCCCCAGCATTTT
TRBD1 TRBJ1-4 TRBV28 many CASSRSGTAEEKLFF TGTGCCAGCAGTCGATCCGGGACAGCCGAGGAAAAACTGTTTTTT
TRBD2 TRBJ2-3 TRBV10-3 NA CAISGTSGDTDTQYF TGTGCCATCAGTGGGACTAGCGGAGACACAGATACGCAGTATTTT
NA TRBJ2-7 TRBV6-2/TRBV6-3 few CASSDWPGQYF TGTGCCAGCAGTGACTGGCCGGGGCAGTACTTC
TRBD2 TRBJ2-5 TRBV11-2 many CASLSGRGKPRETQYF TGTGCCAGCCTTAGCGGGAGGGGAAAACCCCGGGAGACCCAGTACTTC
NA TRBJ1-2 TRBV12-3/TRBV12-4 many CASSPRAANNYGYTF TGTGCCAGCAGTCCACGTGCAGCTAATAACTATGGCTACACCTTC
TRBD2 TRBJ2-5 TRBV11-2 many CASSLAGGPRETQYF TGTGCCAGCAGCTTAGCGGGAGGGCCTAGGGAGACCCAGTACTTC
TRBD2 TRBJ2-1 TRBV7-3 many CASSLRREGKVNEQFF TGTGCCAGCAGCTTAAGACGGGAGGGAAAGGTCAATGAGCAGTTCTTC
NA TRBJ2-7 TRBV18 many CASSPPASPRYEQYF TGTGCCAGCTCACCACCGGCATCACCCCGCTACGAGCAGTACTTC
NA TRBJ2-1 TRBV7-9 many CASSLELDEQFF TGTGCCAGCAGCTTAGAATTAGATGAGCAGTTCTTC
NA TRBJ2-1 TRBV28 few CATQDNANTVYNEQFF TGTGCCACCCAGGACAACGCGAACACTGTTTACAATGAGCAGTTCTTC
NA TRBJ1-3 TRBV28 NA CASRGYSGNTIYF TGTGCCAGCAGAGGTTACTCTGGAAACACCATATATTTT
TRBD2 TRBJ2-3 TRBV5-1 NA CASSSGRAGGTDTQYF TGCGCCAGCAGCTCCGGAAGGGCGGGAGGAACAGATACGCAGTATTTT
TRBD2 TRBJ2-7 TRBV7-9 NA CAGSPPRTSGRVGTYEQYF TGTGCCGGCAGCCCACCGAGGACTAGCGGGAGAGTGGGAACCTACGAGCAGTACTTC
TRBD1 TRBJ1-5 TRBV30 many CAWSKDRVNDQPQHF TGTGCCTGGAGTAAGGACAGGGTAAATGATCAGCCCCAGCATTTT
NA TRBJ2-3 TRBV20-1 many CSARTADTQYF TGCAGTGCTCGGACTGCCGATACGCAGTATTTT
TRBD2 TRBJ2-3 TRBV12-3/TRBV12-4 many CASTLLRLAGPRDTQYF TGTGCCAGCACCCTCCTCCGTCTAGCGGGGCCTCGAGATACGCAGTATTTT
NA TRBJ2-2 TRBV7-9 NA CASSQQGSTGELFF TGTGCCAGCAGCCAACAGGGAAGCACCGGGGAGCTGTTTTTT
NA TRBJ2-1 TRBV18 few CASSPRTDYNEQFF TGTGCCAGCTCACCAAGGACAGACTACAATGAGCAGTTCTTC
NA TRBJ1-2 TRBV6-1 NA CASTLRPNTGELPNYGYTF TGTGCCAGCACCCTTAGACCGAACACCGGGGAGCTACCTAACTATGGCTACACCTTC
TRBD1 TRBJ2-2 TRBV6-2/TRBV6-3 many CASSYSTRQGHTGELFF TGTGCCAGCAGTTACTCGACGAGACAGGGACATACCGGGGAGCTGTTTTTT
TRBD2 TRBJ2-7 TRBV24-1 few CATSDPLAGDNEQYF TGTGCCACCAGTGACCCGTTAGCGGGAGATAACGAGCAGTACTTC
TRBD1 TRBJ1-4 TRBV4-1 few CASSQEVGTGYINEKLFF TGCGCCAGCAGCCAAGAAGTAGGGACAGGGTACATTAATGAAAAACTGTTTTTT
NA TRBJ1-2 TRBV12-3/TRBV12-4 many CASSLVRQAPVYGYTF TGTGCCAGCAGTTTAGTGAGACAGGCTCCTGTCTATGGCTACACCTTC
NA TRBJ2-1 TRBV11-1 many CASSLDGRSYNEQFF TGTGCCAGCAGCTTAGACGGGAGATCCTACAATGAGCAGTTCTTC
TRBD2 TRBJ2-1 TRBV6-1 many CASSFATSGRHNEQFF TGTGCCAGCAGTTTCGCGACTAGCGGAAGACACAATGAGCAGTTCTTC
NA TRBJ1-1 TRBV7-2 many CASSNRLVNTEAFF TGTGCCAGCAGTAATCGCCTCGTTAACACTGAAGCTTTCTTT
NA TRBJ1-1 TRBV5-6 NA CASSSWGANTEAFF TGTGCCAGCAGCTCTTGGGGCGCGAACACTGAAGCTTTCTTT
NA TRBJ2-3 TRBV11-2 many CASWRGRSSTDTQYF TGTGCCAGTTGGCGAGGGCGAAGCAGCACAGATACGCAGTATTTT
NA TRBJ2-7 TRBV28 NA CASSPRTKLYEQYF TGTGCCAGCAGTCCAAGGACAAAGCTCTACGAGCAGTACTTC
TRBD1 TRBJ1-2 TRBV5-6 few CASSLRTGAGTYGYTF TGTGCCAGCAGCCTTAGGACAGGAGCGGGAACCTATGGCTACACCTTC
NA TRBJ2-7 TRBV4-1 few CASSQGLSARGVEQYF TGCGCCAGCAGCCAAGGGCTCAGCGCCCGAGGGGTGGAGCAGTACTTC
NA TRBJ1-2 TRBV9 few CASSVVDGPRMRGYTF TGTGCCAGCAGCGTAGTCGACGGTCCCCGGATGCGAGGCTACACCTTC
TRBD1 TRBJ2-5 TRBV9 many CASSVGGTGGRETQYF TGTGCCAGCAGCGTAGGTGGGACAGGGGGGAGGGAGACCCAGTACTTC
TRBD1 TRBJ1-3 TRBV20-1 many CSARQDRRPGNTIYF TGCAGTGCTAGACAGGACAGGCGACCTGGAAACACCATATATTTT